This record covers a single T cell receptor beta chain. Antigen unknown. An end of the junction differs from the germline gene, which may be a read error. This CDR3 is 14 amino acids long. Per the germline V gene, CDR1 is MNHEY and CDR2 is SVGAGI. Vbeta (60) and Jbeta (13) primers were used in the PCR. Authors' data handling: Some 9.9 million shared chains were among around 80 million unique TCR beta chains counted in a later analysis. Generated by immunoSEQ multiplex PCR, the TCRdb table keeps only in-frame clones and is missing some. The D gene and trimming were derived from the DNA, and the V and J assignments and clone size from that table. The sample yields about 200,000 clones, roughly 83% seen once. Unrecorded immune exposure was likely among donors, who were nominally healthy when sampled. This record belongs to a study of cytomegalovirus exposure and HLA in healthy donors. General study points: Earlier findings revealed that most TCR beta V segments proved productive either about 87% or about 30% of the time. A list of 150 to 200 TCR beta chains associated with cytomegalovirus was given.

The origin of this receptor is a boy aged 2 to 10 in good health and CMV-seronegative. The sample consisted of PBMCs. The genes are TRBV6-5 and TRBJ1-2, with 7 bases aligning to TRBD1. The CDR3 coding sequence is TGTGCCAGCAGGTACTACGGAGGGGGCCACGGCTACACCTTC. Protein product: CASRYYGGGHGYTF.